Below, 23 T cell receptor beta chains from the same sample are listed, as sequenced in a study of cytomegalovirus exposure and HLA in healthy donors. Researchers ran the PCR with 60 Vbeta and 13 Jbeta primers. The repertoire was sequenced with immunoSEQ multiplex PCR; TCRdb's copy has only in-frame clones and lacks some. This repertoire shows about 230,000 clones, 80% to 90% found once; its top ten account for around 1%. The sequencing input was PBMCs. These receptors all come from a woman aged 18-29 years in good health and CMV-seronegative.

This clone appeared a few times. The chain joins TRBV6-6 to TRBJ2-5, with 8 bases fitting TRBD2. V dropped 5 bases and J dropped 5; count of bases not matched to a gene: 13. CDR3 length equals 16 residues. Germline CDR1 and CDR2: MNHNY and SVGAGI (reference sequence). The CDR3 DNA reads as TGTGCCAGCAGTATACGAAGGTCGGGGACTAGTGAGACCCAGTACTTC. Its protein is CASSIRRSGTSETQYF.

The chain is built from TRBV30 and TRBJ2-7; tentatively, D is TRBD2 (7 bases). This CDR3 comprises 11 residues. With 2 bases removed from V and 6 bases from J, the gap between germline ends came to 8 bases. Germline V gene data show CDR1 as GTSNPN and CDR2 as SVGIG (reference sequence). CDR3 amino acids: CAWSRGGEQYF. CDR3 nucleotide sequence: TGTGCCTGGAGTAGGGGGGGCGAGCAGTACTTC.

This clone was picked up a small number of times. This chain uses TRBV2 with TRBJ2-7; 7 nucleotides agree with TRBD2. The CDR3 covers 12 residues. Per the germline V gene, CDR1 is SNHLY and CDR2 is FYNNEI. V gave up 5 bases and J gave up 6 bases; unmatched junction bases: 4. In DNA, the CDR3 is TGTGCCAGCAGTTCACTAGCGAGCGAGCAGTACTTC. Residues: CASSSLASEQYF. Combining the CDR3 with reference TRBV2 and TRBJ2-7 gives the whole variable domain EPEVTQTPSHQVTQMGQEVILRCVPISNHLYFYWYRQILGQKVEFLVSFYNNEISEKSEIFDDQFSVERPDGSNFTLKIRSTKLEDSAMYFCASSSLASEQYFGPGTRLTVT.

The V gene is TRBV6-1, the J gene TRBJ2-7; maybe TRBD2 (6 bases). The CDR3 is made up of 14 amino acids. V dropped 10 bases and J dropped 4 bases, with 20 bases sitting between them. The germline CDR1 and CDR2 sequences are MNHNS and SASEGT. CDR3 nucleotides: TGTGCCACCATGAGCCCGGGACTCTCATACGAGCAGTACTTC. It is translated as CATMSPGLSYEQYF.

The rearrangement links TRBV9 to TRBJ2-7; TRBD2 agrees at 9 bases. Germline V gives CDR1 SGDLS, CDR2 YYNGEE. The V gene end was trimmed by 1 base and the J gene end by 4 bases; junction bases not matched to a gene: 6. The CDR3 is 15 amino acids. CDR3 in DNA: TGTGCCAGCAGCGTAATGGCGGGAGGGCCGTACGAGCAGTACTTC. This codes for CASSVMAGGPYEQYF.

V usage is TRBV9 and J usage is TRBJ2-1; D call uncertain. Trimming removed 4 bases from V and 8 bases from J, with 10 bases in between. This CDR3 is built from 12 residues. The germline V gene has CDR1 SGDLS and CDR2 YYNGEE. The CDR3 DNA reads as TGTGCCAGCAGCCCCGAGTACCATGAGCAGTTCTTC. Protein sequence: CASSPEYHEQFF.

The chain carries TRBV4-1 and TRBJ1-1, with TRBD1 as a possible D gene (5 bases). V was trimmed by 4 bases and J by 1 base, leaving 10 bases between them. Germline V gene lookup returns CDR1 MGHRA and CDR2 YSYEKL. The CDR3 is 14 amino acids. CDR3 sequence: CASSPRQGNTEAFF. The DNA for the CDR3 is TGCGCCAGCAGCCCCAGGCAGGGGAACACTGAAGCTTTCTTT.

The chain couples TRBV7-2 to TRBJ2-2, with 7 bases that match TRBD1. Germline V gene lookup returns CDR1 SGHTA and CDR2 FQGNSA. The CDR3 has 15 residues. The V and J ends lost 2 bases and 5 bases, in that order; junction bases with no gene match: 5. The CDR3 is CASSLNRGRTGELFF. The DNA of the CDR3 is TGTGCCAGCAGCTTAAACAGGGGAAGAACCGGGGAGCTGTTTTTT.

V is TRBV4-3 and J is TRBJ2-7, with 7 bases identical to TRBD2. The CDR3 has 16 residues. After removal of 0 bases from V and 2 bases from J, the junction contained 7 bases not matched to a gene. CDR1 and CDR2 from the germline V gene are LGHNA and YSLEER. Written as DNA, the CDR3 is TGCGCCAGCAGCCAAGATCGAACTAGCGCCACCTACGAGCAGTACTTC. Translation: CASSQDRTSATYEQYF.

The genes are TRBV18 and TRBJ1-6, with TRBD1 as a possible D gene (6 bases). The CDR3 covers 13 residues. Trimming cost V 6 bases and J 8 bases, with 11 bases left between them. Germline loops: CDR1 KGHSH, CDR2 LQKENI. The CDR3 here is CASSQGTDSPLHF. Written as DNA, the CDR3 is TGTGCCAGCTCTCAGGGGACCGATTCACCCCTCCACTTT.

This chain uses TRBV7-2 with TRBJ2-3; D unclear. V gave up 4 bases and J gave up 6 bases, with 11 bases separating them. CDR3 length: 13 residues. Germline V CDR1 and CDR2: SGHTA, FQGNSA. CDR3 coding DNA: TGTGCCAGCAGCTCGGGTTCCGGGGATACGCAGTATTTT. Translation: CASSSGSGDTQYF. Full variable domain (remainder filled in from reference TRBV7-2 and TRBJ2-3): GAGVSQSPSNKVTEKGKDVELRCDPISGHTALYWYRQSLGQGLEFLIYFQGNSAPDKSGLPSDRFSAERTGGSVSTLTIQRTQQEDSAVYLCASSSGSGDTQYFGPGTRLTVL.

The chain links TRBV27 to TRBJ2-7; 10 nucleotides line up with TRBD1. Germline CDR1 and CDR2: MNHEY and SMNVEV (reference sequence). This CDR3 contains 15 residues. V lost 3 bases and J lost 2; bases outside the gene matches: 4. The CDR3: CASSFQGQGTYEQYF. The CDR3 region has the DNA TGTGCCAGCAGTTTTCAGGGACAGGGGACCTACGAGCAGTACTTC.

V gene TRBV2 combines with J gene TRBJ1-2; D might be TRBD1 (5 bases). Per germline, CDR1 SNHLY and CDR2 FYNNEI. V was shortened by 7 bases and J by 5 bases, with 14 bases between the two germline ends. CDR3 length equals 13 residues. The CDR3 region is CASTQGRGYGYTF. The CDR3 bases are TGTGCCAGCACCCAAGGGCGGGGGTATGGCTACACCTTC. The variable domain in full, with the rest retrieved from reference TRBV2 and TRBJ1-2, is EPEVTQTPSHQVTQMGQEVILRCVPISNHLYFYWYRQILGQKVEFLVSFYNNEISEKSEIFDDQFSVERPDGSNFTLKIRSTKLEDSAMYFCASTQGRGYGYTFGSGTRLTVV.

The chain combines TRBV2 with TRBJ2-7, with a tentative D call TRBD2 (5 bases). The CDR3 spans 13 residues. V was shortened by 9 bases and J by 9 bases, with 21 bases between the two germline ends. Germline V gives CDR1 SNHLY, CDR2 FYNNEI. The CDR3 nucleotides read TGTGCCAGATCTACGACCCCAGCGGACGGGCAGTACTTC. This codes for CARSTTPADGQYF.

This clone was detected only a few times. The gene calls are TRBV28 and TRBJ1-5, with 9 bases aligning to TRBD1. CDR1 is MDHEN, CDR2 SYDVKM, per germline. The V gene end was trimmed by 6 bases and the J gene end by 6 bases; junction bases not matched to a gene: 9. The CDR3 length is 15 residues. CDR3 sequence: CASSPQDRGSQPQHF. CDR3 sequence (DNA): TGTGCCAGCAGCCCCCAGGACAGGGGAAGTCAGCCCCAGCATTTT.

V usage is TRBV4-3 and J usage is TRBJ2-7; D may be TRBD2 (6 bases). This CDR3 has 16 amino acids. V gave up 2 bases and J gave up 1 base, with 15 bases separating them. CDR1 and CDR2 from the germline V gene are LGHNA and YSLEER. The CDR3 here is CASSQSGTRWSYEQYF. CDR3 DNA: TGCGCCAGCAGCCAATCCGGGACTCGCTGGTCCTACGAGCAGTACTTC.

The chain couples TRBV2 to TRBJ1-2; 9 nucleotides align to TRBD1. The junction had 5 bases not matched to a gene; V was cut back by 3 bases and J by 3 bases. The CDR3 is 15 residues long. Germline V gene lookup returns CDR1 SNHLY and CDR2 FYNNEI. CDR3 nucleotide sequence: TGTGCCAGCAGTGACCAGGGACAGGGTCACTATGGCTACACCTTC. Amino acids: CASSDQGQGHYGYTF.

The chain couples TRBV29-1 to TRBJ2-2, with D perhaps matching TRBD2 (5 bases). The ends were cut back, 5 bases at V and 6 bases at J, with 13 bases in the middle. CDR1 SQVTM and CDR2 ANQGSEA come from the germline V gene. This CDR3 contains 13 residues. The CDR3 protein is CSVTRDSAGELFF. The CDR3 nucleotides are TGCAGCGTTACTAGGGATTCGGCCGGGGAGCTGTTTTTT.

This rearrangement joins TRBV4-1 to TRBJ1-1; the D gene is possibly TRBD1 (5 bases). The CDR3 runs to 15 residues. Germline V gene data show CDR1 as MGHRA and CDR2 as YSYEKL. V lost 0 bases and J 1 base, leaving 9 bases between the germline ends. The DNA for the CDR3 is TGCGCCAGCAGCCAAGACAGGGCCTCGAACACTGAAGCTTTCTTT. Translating it yields CASSQDRASNTEAFF.

This sequence joins TRBV9 and TRBJ1-1, with D perhaps TRBD1 (6 bases). This CDR3 is built from 13 residues. Germline values: CDR1 SGDLS, CDR2 YYNGEE. Trimming took 0 bases from V and 4 from J, leaving 7 bases between them. CDR3 coding DNA: TGTGCCAGCAGCGTAGAGGGGGTCACTGAAGCTTTCTTT. It encodes CASSVEGVTEAFF. The full variable domain, rest sourced from reference TRBV9 and TRBJ1-1, is DSGVTQTPKHLITATGQRVTLRCSPRSGDLSVYWYQQSLDQGLQFLIQYYNGEERAKGNILERFSAQQFPDLHSELNLSSLELGDSALYFCASSVEGVTEAFFGQGTRLTVV.

The chain has TRBV19 and TRBJ2-1; weak D call: TRBD1 (6 bases). The V gene's germline CDR1 is LNHDA and CDR2 SQIVND (reference sequence). The CDR3 length is 15 residues. Deletions cut 3 bases from V and 4 bases from J, with 13 bases between. The CDR3 sequence: CASSMGQGLYNEQFF. The DNA for the CDR3 is TGTGCCAGTAGTATGGGGCAGGGGCTTTACAATGAGCAGTTCTTC. The full variable domain, rest sourced from reference TRBV19 and TRBJ2-1, is DGGITQSPKYLFRKEGQNVTLSCEQNLNHDAMYWYRQDPGQGLRLIYYSQIVNDFQKGDIAEGYSVSREKKESFPLTVTSAQKNPTAFYLCASSMGQGLYNEQFFGPGTRLTVL.

The V gene is TRBV25-1, the J gene TRBJ2-3; D is uncertain. The CDR3 is 13 amino acids. Trimming took off 7 bases at V and 2 bases at J, with 10 bases between the two ends. Looked up from germline, CDR1 is MGHDK and CDR2 is SYGVNS. The CDR3 reads CASNVALTDTQYF. The CDR3 DNA reads TGTGCCAGCAATGTGGCCCTCACAGATACGCAGTATTTT.

This clone was counted between two and nine times. The gene calls are TRBV5-4 and TRBJ1-3, with no clear D. There are 15 residues in the CDR3. V was cut by 3 bases and J by 0 bases, with 10 bases left in between. The germline V gene encodes CDR1 SGHNT and CDR2 YYREEE (reference sequence). The CDR3 protein is CASSYDGSSGNTIYF. The CDR3 DNA sequence: TGTGCCAGCAGCTACGACGGGAGCTCTGGAAACACCATATATTTT.